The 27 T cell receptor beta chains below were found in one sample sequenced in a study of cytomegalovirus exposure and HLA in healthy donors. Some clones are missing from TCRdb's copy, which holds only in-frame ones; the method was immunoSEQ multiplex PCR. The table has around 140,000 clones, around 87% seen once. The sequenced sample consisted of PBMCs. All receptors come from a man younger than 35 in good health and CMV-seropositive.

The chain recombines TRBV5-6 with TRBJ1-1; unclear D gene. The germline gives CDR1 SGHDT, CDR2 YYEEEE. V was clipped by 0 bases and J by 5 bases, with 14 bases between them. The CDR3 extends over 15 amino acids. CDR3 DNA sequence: TGTGCCAGCAGCTTGGGGAGGGAAGGTGAGACTGAAGCTTTCTTT. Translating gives CASSLGREGETEAFF.

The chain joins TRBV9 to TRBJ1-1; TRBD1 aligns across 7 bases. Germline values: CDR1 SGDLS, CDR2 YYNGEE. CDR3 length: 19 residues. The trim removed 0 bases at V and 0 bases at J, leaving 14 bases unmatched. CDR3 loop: CASSVDPTSTGSMNTEAFF. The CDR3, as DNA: TGTGCCAGCAGCGTAGACCCCACCTCGACAGGGAGTATGAACACTGAAGCTTTCTTT.

CDR3 in DNA: TGCGCCAGCAGCAAAGGACAGCTAAATGAGCAGTTCTTC. Translated, it gives CASSKGQLNEQFF. The chain couples TRBV5-1 to TRBJ2-1; possibly TRBD1 for D (6 bases). The V and J ends lost 4 bases and 7 bases respectively, with 12 bases between them. CDR1 and CDR2 (germline): SGHRS, YFSETQ. The CDR3 length is 13 residues.

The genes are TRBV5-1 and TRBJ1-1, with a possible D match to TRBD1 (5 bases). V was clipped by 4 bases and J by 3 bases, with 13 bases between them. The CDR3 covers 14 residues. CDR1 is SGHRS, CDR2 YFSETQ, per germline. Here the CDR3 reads CASSMQGFDTEAFF. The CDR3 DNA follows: TGCGCCAGCAGCATGCAGGGTTTCGACACTGAAGCTTTCTTT.

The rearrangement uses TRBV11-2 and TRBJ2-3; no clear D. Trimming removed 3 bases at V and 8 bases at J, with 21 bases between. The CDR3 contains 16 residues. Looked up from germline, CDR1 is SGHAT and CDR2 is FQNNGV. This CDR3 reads CASSFIFGQGIATQYF. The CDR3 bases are TGTGCCAGCAGCTTCATCTTTGGGCAAGGCATTGCTACGCAGTATTTT. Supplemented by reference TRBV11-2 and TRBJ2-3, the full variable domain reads EAGVAQSPRYKIIEKRQSVAFWCNPISGHATLYWYQQILGQGPKLLIQFQNNGVVDDSQLPKDRFSAERLKGVDSTLKIQPAKLEDSAVYLCASSFIFGQGIATQYFGPGTRLTVL.

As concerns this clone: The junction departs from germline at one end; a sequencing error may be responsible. This CDR3 is CASNRDVNAEAFF. In nucleotides, the CDR3 is TGTGCCAGCAACAGGGACGTGAACGCTGAAGCTTTCTTT. The chain recombines TRBV19 with TRBJ1-1; maybe TRBD1 (6 bases). Germline CDR1 and CDR2: LNHDA and SQIVND (reference sequence). The CDR3 is made up of 13 amino acids.

CDR3 bases: TGTGCCAGCAGCTCCGTAGGTGGAGCGGGAGGTAGTCAGTTCTTC. It encodes CASSSVGGAGGSQFF. The gene calls are TRBV7-3 and TRBJ2-1, with 9 nucleotides matching TRBD2. The CDR3 runs 15 residues. Per germline, CDR1 SGHTA and CDR2 FQGTGA. V lost 4 bases to trimming and J lost 13 bases; unmatched junction nucleotides: 14.

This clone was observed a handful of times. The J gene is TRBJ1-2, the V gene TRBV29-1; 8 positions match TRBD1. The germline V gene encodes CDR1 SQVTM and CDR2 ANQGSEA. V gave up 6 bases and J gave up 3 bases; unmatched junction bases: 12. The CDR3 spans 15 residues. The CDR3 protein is CSVPPHATGDYGYTF. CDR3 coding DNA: TGCAGCGTCCCTCCTCATGCGACAGGGGACTATGGCTACACCTTC.

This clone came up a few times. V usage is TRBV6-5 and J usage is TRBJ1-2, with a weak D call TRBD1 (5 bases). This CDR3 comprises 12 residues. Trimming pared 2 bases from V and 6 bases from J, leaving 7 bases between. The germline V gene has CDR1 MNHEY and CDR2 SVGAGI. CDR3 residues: CASSYGTDGYTF. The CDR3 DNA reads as TGTGCCAGCAGTTACGGGACTGATGGCTACACCTTC.

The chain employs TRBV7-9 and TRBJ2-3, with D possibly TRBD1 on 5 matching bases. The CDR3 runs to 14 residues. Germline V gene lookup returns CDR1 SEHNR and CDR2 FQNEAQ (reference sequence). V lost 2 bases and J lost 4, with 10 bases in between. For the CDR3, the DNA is TGTGCCAGCAGCTTACTCCAGGGCGCAGATACGCAGTATTTT. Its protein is CASSLLQGADTQYF.

The chain's CDR3 is CASYRDRGNEQFF. The CDR3 DNA reads as TGTGCCAGCTACCGGGACAGGGGTAATGAGCAGTTCTTC. V and J are TRBV27 and TRBJ2-1; TRBD1 matches at 10 bases. This CDR3 region has 13 residues. Germline CDR1 reads MNHEY; CDR2 reads SMNVEV (reference sequence). V was clipped by 8 bases and J by 7 bases; unmatched bases: 5.

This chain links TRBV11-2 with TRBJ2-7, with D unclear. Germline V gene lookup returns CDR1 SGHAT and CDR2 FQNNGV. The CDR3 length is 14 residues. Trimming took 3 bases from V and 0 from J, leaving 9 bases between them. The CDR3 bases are TGTGCCAGCAGCTTCGGGTCAGACTCCTACGAGCAGTACTTC. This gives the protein CASSFGSDSYEQYF.

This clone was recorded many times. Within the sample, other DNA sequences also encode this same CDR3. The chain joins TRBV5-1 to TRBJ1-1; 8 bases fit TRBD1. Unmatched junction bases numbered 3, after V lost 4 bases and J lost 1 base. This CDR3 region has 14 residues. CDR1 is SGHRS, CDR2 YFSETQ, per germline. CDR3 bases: TGCGCCAGCAGCCCGGGGACAGGGAACACTGAAGCTTTCTTT. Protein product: CASSPGTGNTEAFF.

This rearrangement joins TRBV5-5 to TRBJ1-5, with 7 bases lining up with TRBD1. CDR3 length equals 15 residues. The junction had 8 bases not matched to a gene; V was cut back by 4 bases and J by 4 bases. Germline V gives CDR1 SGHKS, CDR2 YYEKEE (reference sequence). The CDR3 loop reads CASSRLTGENQPQHF. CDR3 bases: TGTGCCAGCAGCCGACTTACAGGGGAAAATCAGCCCCAGCATTTT. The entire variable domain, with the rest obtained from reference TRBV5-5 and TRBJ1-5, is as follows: DAGVTQSPTHLIKTRGQQVTLRCSPISGHKSVSWYQQVLGQGPQFIFQYYEKEERGRGNFPDRFSARQFPNYSSELNVNALLLGDSALYLCASSRLTGENQPQHFGDGTRLSIL.

The CDR3 loop is CASSPTSGTSSYEQYF. In DNA form, the CDR3 reads TGTGCCAGCAGTCCTACTAGCGGGACTTCTTCCTACGAGCAGTACTTC. V usage is TRBV2 and J usage is TRBJ2-7, with 10 bases fitting TRBD2. With V trimmed by 5 bases and J by 1 base, 8 bases remained unmatched. This CDR3 is 16 amino acids long. CDR1 and CDR2 (germline): SNHLY, FYNNEI.

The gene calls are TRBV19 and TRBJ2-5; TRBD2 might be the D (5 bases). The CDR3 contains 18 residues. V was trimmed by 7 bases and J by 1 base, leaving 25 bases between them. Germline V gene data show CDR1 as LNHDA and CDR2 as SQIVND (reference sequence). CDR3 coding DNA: TGTGCCAGTACCCTTTCGGGGTCCGAAGGAGAGATCCAAGAGACCCAGTACTTC. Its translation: CASTLSGSEGEIQETQYF. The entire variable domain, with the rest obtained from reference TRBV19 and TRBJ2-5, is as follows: DGGITQSPKYLFRKEGQNVTLSCEQNLNHDAMYWYRQDPGQGLRLIYYSQIVNDFQKGDIAEGYSVSREKKESFPLTVTSAQKNPTAFYLCASTLSGSEGEIQETQYFGPGTRLLVL.

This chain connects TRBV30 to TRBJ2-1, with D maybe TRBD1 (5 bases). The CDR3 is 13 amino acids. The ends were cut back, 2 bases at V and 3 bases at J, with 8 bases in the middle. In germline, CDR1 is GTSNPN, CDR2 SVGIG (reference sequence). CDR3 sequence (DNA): TGTGCCTGGAGTCTAAGGGGCTACAATGAGCAGTTCTTC. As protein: CAWSLRGYNEQFF.

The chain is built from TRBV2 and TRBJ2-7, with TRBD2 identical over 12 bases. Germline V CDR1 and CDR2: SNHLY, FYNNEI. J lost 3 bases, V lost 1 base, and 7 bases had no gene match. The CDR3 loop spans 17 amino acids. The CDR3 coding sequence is TGTGCCAGCAGTGAAGGTCTGACTAGCGGGAGCTTCTACGAGCAGTACTTC. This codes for CASSEGLTSGSFYEQYF.

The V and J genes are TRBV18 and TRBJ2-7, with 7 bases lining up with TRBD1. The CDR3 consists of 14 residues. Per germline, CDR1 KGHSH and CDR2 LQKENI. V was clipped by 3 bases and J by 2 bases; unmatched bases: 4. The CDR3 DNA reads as TGTGCCAGCTCACCGTCCCAGGGGGCCTACGAGCAGTACTTC. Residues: CASSPSQGAYEQYF. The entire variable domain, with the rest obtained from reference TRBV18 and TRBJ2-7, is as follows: NAGVMQNPRHLVRRRGQEARLRCSPMKGHSHVYWYRQLPEEGLKFMVYLQKENIIDESGMPKERFSAEFPKEGPSILRIQQVVRGDSAAYFCASSPSQGAYEQYFGPGTRLTVT.

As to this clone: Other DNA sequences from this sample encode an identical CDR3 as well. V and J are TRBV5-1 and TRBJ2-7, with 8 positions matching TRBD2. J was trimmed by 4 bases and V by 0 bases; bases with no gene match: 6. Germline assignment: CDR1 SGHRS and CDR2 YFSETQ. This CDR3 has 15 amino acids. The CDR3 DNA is TGCGCCAGCAGCTTGGTGTCGGGGGGGCCGTACGAGCAGTACTTC. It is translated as CASSLVSGGPYEQYF. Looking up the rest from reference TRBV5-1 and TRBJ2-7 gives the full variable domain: KAGVTQTPRYLIKTRGQQVTLSCSPISGHRSVSWYQQTPGQGLQFLFEYFSETQRNKGNFPGRFSGRQFSNSRSEMNVSTLELGDSALYLCASSLVSGGPYEQYFGPGTRLTVT.

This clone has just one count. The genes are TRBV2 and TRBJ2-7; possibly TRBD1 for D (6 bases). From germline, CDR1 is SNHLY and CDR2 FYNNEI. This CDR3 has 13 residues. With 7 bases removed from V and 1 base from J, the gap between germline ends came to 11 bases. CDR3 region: CASNRALSYEQYF. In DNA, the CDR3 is TGTGCCAGCAACAGGGCCTTATCCTACGAGCAGTACTTC.

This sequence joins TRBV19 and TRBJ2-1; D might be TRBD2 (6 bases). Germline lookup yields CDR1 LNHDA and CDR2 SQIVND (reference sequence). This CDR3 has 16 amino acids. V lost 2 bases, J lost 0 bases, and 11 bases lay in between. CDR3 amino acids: CASSIMVAASYNEQFF. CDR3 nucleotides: TGTGCCAGTAGTATAATGGTAGCGGCCTCCTACAATGAGCAGTTCTTC.

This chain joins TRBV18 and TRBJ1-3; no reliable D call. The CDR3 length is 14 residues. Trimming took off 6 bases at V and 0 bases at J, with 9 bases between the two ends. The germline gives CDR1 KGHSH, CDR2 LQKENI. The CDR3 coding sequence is TGTGCCAGCTCCGAGAGGGACTCTGGAAACACCATATATTTT. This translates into CASSERDSGNTIYF.

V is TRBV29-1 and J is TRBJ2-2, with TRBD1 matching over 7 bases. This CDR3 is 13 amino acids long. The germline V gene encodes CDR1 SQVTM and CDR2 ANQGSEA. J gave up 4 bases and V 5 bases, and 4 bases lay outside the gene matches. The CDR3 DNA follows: TGCAGCGTTAAACACAGGGGCACCGGGGAGCTGTTTTTT. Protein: CSVKHRGTGELFF.

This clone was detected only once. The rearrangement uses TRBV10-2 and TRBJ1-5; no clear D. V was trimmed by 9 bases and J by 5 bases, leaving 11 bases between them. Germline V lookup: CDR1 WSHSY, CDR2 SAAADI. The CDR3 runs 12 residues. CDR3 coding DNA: TGCGCCAGGAGACTAAGAGATCAGCCCCAGCATTTT. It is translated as CARRLRDQPQHF.

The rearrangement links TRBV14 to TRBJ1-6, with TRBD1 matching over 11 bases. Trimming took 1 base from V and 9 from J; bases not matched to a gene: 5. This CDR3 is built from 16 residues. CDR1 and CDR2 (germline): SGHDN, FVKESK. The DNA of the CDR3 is TGTGCCAGCAGCCAAGGGTGGACAGGGGGCATTTCACCCCTCCACTTT. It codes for CASSQGWTGGISPLHF.

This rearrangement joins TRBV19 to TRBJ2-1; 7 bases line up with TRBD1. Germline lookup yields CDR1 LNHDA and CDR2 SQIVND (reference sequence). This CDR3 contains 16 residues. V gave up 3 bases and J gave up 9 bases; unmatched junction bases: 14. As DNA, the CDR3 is TGTGCCAGTAGTATGTCGAAGGGGGCCGGGTTGGGTGAGCAGTTCTTC. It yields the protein CASSMSKGAGLGEQFF.